The 17 T cell receptor beta chains reported below all come from one sample, sequenced in a study of blood T cell repertoires in COVID-19. Here immunoSEQ multiplex PCR was the method, and the copy in TCRdb shows in-frame clones only, minus some. Among around 300,000 clones, 88% were seen once, and the ten largest hold about 4.7%. Sequenced: PBMCs or T cells enriched from blood (not recorded which). These receptors originate from a man under 40 who had recovered from COVID-19.

This chain joins TRBV2 and TRBJ1-5; tentative D call: TRBD1 (6 bases). From germline, CDR1 is SNHLY and CDR2 FYNNEI. V was pared by 6 bases and J by 0 bases, with 12 bases between. The CDR3 covers 15 residues. The CDR3 reads CASRRTDYSNQPQHF. CDR3 DNA: TGTGCCAGCAGGAGGACAGATTATAGCAATCAGCCCCAGCATTTT.

The rearrangement uses TRBV28 and TRBJ2-1; TRBD2 aligns across 8 bases. V was pared by 5 bases and J by 5 bases, with 8 bases of the junction left unmatched. The CDR3 consists of 15 residues. The V gene's germline CDR1 is MDHEN and CDR2 SYDVKM. The CDR3 region is CASSIPGGAHNEQFF. The CDR3 DNA sequence: TGTGCCAGCAGTATCCCCGGGGGGGCTCACAATGAGCAGTTCTTC.

The chain has TRBV5-1 and TRBJ2-3; D gene uncertain. The germline CDR1 and CDR2 sequences are SGHRS and YFSETQ. The CDR3 is 14 residues long. Trimming removed 0 bases from V and 5 bases from J, with 10 bases in between. As DNA, the CDR3 is TGCGCCAGCAGCTTGGGCCCATCCAGAGATACGCAGTATTTT. This gives the protein CASSLGPSRDTQYF.

The chain uses TRBV11-2 and TRBJ1-3; D is possibly TRBD1 (6 bases). The V gene lost 5 bases and the J gene lost 7 bases, with 21 bases spanning the gap. CDR1 is SGHAT, CDR2 FQNNGV, per germline. This CDR3 spans 16 amino acids. CDR3: CASSPGGGPKRNTIYF. As DNA, the CDR3 is TGTGCCAGCAGCCCCGGGGGGGGCCCGAAGAGGAACACCATATATTTT.

The chain is built from TRBV7-3 and TRBJ1-2; TRBD1 might be the D (6 bases). This CDR3 comprises 17 residues. V shed 1 base and J shed 2 bases, with 17 bases lying between them. CDR1 SGHTA and CDR2 FQGTGA come from the germline V gene. CDR3 sequence: CASSLNPEWGRNYGYTF. The CDR3, as DNA: TGTGCCAGCAGCTTAAATCCGGAATGGGGGCGGAACTATGGCTACACCTTC.

The chain is built from TRBV6-5 and TRBJ1-1; no clear D. The ends were cut back, 0 bases at V and 6 bases at J, with 11 bases in the middle. There are 14 residues in the CDR3. Germline loops: CDR1 MNHEY, CDR2 SVGAGI. The CDR3 region is CASSYSGAEAEAFF. CDR3 DNA sequence: TGTGCCAGCAGTTACTCTGGAGCTGAGGCTGAAGCTTTCTTT.

The chain recombines TRBV30 with TRBJ1-4; tentatively, D is TRBD1 (6 bases). CDR3 length equals 15 residues. With 3 bases removed from V and 3 bases from J, the gap between germline ends came to 14 bases. CDR1 is GTSNPN and CDR2 is SVGIG in the germline V gene (reference sequence). The CDR3 protein is CAWRPGQTPNEKLFF. The CDR3 DNA is TGTGCCTGGAGGCCTGGACAGACACCTAATGAAAAACTGTTTTTT. The full variable domain, in which reference TRBV30 and TRBJ1-4 provide the parts outside the CDR3, is SQTIHQWPATLVQPVGSPLSLECTVEGTSNPNLYWYRQAAGRGLQLLFYSVGIGQISSEVPQNLSASRPQDRQFILSSKKLLLSDSGFYLCAWRPGQTPNEKLFFGSGTQLSVL.

This clone showed up just once. The chain combines TRBV3-1 (or the pseudogene TRBV3-2) with TRBJ1-6; 8 bases are shared with TRBD1. The CDR3 consists of 16 residues. V shed 6 bases, J shed 4 bases, and the junction held 8 bases outside the gene matches. From germline, CDR1 is LGHDT and CDR2 YNNKEL (reference sequence). Here the CDR3 reads CASSARDRRYNSPLHF. CDR3 nucleotides: TGTGCCAGCAGTGCTAGGGACAGGCGTTATAATTCACCCCTCCACTTT.

This chain uses TRBV9 with TRBJ2-7; 9 positions agree with TRBD1. CDR3 length: 16 amino acids. Germline V gene data show CDR1 as SGDLS and CDR2 as YYNGEE. V lost 4 bases to trimming and J lost 1 base; unmatched junction nucleotides: 9. CDR3 bases: TGTGCCAGCAGCTTCGGCGAGGGACAGGGATCCTACGAGCAGTACTTC. It yields the protein CASSFGEGQGSYEQYF.

This clone was observed a single time. CDR3 sequence reads: CASSARGRTANEQFF. CDR3 coding DNA: TGTGCCAGTAGTGCACGAGGGAGGACGGCCAATGAGCAGTTCTTC. This chain uses TRBV19 with TRBJ2-1; possibly TRBD2 for D (6 bases). This CDR3 has 15 residues. The V gene lost 5 bases and the J gene lost 6 bases, with 17 bases spanning the gap. Germline values: CDR1 LNHDA, CDR2 SQIVND (reference sequence).

The chain links TRBV11-2 to TRBJ2-1; the match to TRBD2 covers 13 bases. The CDR3 covers 18 residues. With 2 bases clipped from V and 10 bases from J, the junction kept 14 bases outside the gene matches. CDR1 and CDR2 from the germline V gene are SGHAT and FQNNGV. Here the CDR3 reads CASSLRQGLAGAQLEQFF. In DNA form, the CDR3 reads TGTGCCAGCAGCTTACGCCAAGGACTAGCGGGGGCCCAGTTGGAGCAGTTCTTC.

The gene calls are TRBV3-1 (or the pseudogene TRBV3-2) and TRBJ1-1, with D perhaps matching TRBD1 (6 bases). This CDR3 is 13 amino acids long. V dropped 3 bases and J dropped 4 bases, with 9 bases sitting between them. Per the germline V gene, CDR1 is LGHDT and CDR2 is YNNKEL (reference sequence). The CDR3 region has the DNA TGTGCCAGCAGCCACAAGGGGGTCACTGAAGCTTTCTTT. Its translation is CASSHKGVTEAFF.

This clone is a singleton in its sample. The chain recombines TRBV27 with TRBJ2-1; D perhaps matches TRBD2 (6 bases). Germline V gene data show CDR1 as MNHEY and CDR2 as SMNVEV (reference sequence). V lost 5 bases, J lost 1 base, and 12 bases lay in between. The length of the CDR3 is 15 residues. CDR3 sequence: CASSRTTISYNEQFF. The CDR3 DNA reads as TGTGCCAGCAGTCGGACTACCATATCCTACAATGAGCAGTTCTTC.

The chain carries TRBV15 and TRBJ1-2, with TRBD1 as a possible D gene (5 bases). Germline-derived CDR1 and CDR2 are LNHNV and YYDKDF (reference sequence). V lost 1 base to trimming and J lost 8 bases, with 11 bases between them. CDR3 length: 13 amino acids. The CDR3 is CATSRVGQGGYTF. CDR3 in DNA: TGTGCCACCAGCAGAGTGGGGCAGGGCGGCTACACCTTC.

The rearrangement links TRBV3-1 (or the pseudogene TRBV3-2) to TRBJ2-1, with 9 bases aligning to TRBD1. Trimming took 4 bases from V and 3 from J; bases not matched to a gene: 7. The CDR3 has 16 residues. From germline, CDR1 is LGHDT and CDR2 YNNKEL (reference sequence). The CDR3 coding sequence is TGTGCCAGCAGCCGTCGAACAGGGGGCTTCTACAATGAGCAGTTCTTC. The encoded protein is CASSRRTGGFYNEQFF.

The chain combines TRBV3-1 (or the pseudogene TRBV3-2) with TRBJ1-2, with unresolved D. From germline, CDR1 is LGHDT and CDR2 YNNKEL (reference sequence). The CDR3 length is 16 residues. Trimming cost V 2 bases and J 4 bases, with 17 bases left between them. CDR3 bases: TGTGCCAGCAGCCAAATCCCGTGGAGTCTAGGCTATGGCTACACCTTC. It yields the protein CASSQIPWSLGYGYTF.

The J gene is TRBJ1-6, the V gene TRBV4-1; 10 bases align to TRBD1. Germline loops: CDR1 MGHRA, CDR2 YSYEKL. The junction had 1 base not matched to a gene; V was cut back by 1 base and J by 7 bases. The CDR3 spans 15 residues. CDR3 loop: CASSQAGQGNSPLHF. The CDR3 nucleotides read TGCGCCAGCAGCCAAGCGGGACAGGGGAATTCACCCCTCCACTTT.